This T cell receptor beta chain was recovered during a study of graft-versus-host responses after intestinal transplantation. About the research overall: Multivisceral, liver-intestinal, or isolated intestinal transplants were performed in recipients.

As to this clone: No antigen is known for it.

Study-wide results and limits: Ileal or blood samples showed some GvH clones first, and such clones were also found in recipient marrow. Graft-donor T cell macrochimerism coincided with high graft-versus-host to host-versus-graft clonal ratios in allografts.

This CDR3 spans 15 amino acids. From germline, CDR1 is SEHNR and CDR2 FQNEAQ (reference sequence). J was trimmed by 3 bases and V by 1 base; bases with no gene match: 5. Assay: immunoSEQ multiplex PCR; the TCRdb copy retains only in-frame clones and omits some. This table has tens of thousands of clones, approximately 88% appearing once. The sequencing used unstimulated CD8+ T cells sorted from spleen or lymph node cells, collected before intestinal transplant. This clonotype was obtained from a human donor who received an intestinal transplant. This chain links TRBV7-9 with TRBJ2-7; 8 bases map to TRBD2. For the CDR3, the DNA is TGTGCCAGCAGCTTAGGTGGTAGCGGGGTCTACGAGCAGTACTTC. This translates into CASSLGGSGVYEQYF.